The rows below give T cell receptor beta chains drawn from one sample of a study of OX40 agonist ivuxolimab in advanced cancers. Only in-frame clones appear in the TCRdb table, and some are missing; sequencing was by immunoSEQ multiplex PCR. The sample carries 65,000 to 95,000 clones, 70% to 90% recorded once. This specimen consisted of CD4+ or CD8+ T cells sorted from blood, obtained in a trial of the OX40 agonist ivuxolimab. The receptors come from an adult with an advanced solid tumor such as melanoma, head and neck, liver or kidney cancer. CDR3s include the opening cysteine and the closing phenylalanine or tryptophan. The D gene is left open where the match is weak. The listing skips clone size in some rows; elsewhere it reads once, few, many or a size class.

d_call clone_size j_call cdr3_length v_call cdr3_nt cdr3_aa
TRBD1 - TRBJ2-5 14 TRBV12-5 TGTGCTAGTGGTTTGGCCGGGACAGATGAGACCCAGTACTTC CASGLAGTDETQYF
- - TRBJ2-1 14 TRBV5-4 TGTGCCAGCAGCGAAGTCGGGTCTCGAAATGAGCAGTTCTTC CASSEVGSRNEQFF
- - TRBJ2-7 13 TRBV28 TGTGCCAGCAGGGGTAGCGGAACCTACGAGCAGTACTTC CASRGSGTYEQYF
- - TRBJ2-3 13 TRBV2 TGTGCCAGCACCTTCGGGGGCACAGATACGCAGTATTTT CASTFGGTDTQYF
- - TRBJ2-5 11 TRBV30 TGTGCCTGGAGAAGAACGGAGACCCAGTACTTC CAWRRTETQYF
TRBD2 - TRBJ2-7 14 TRBV7-2 TGTGCCAGCAGCTTTAGCGGGATAAGCTACGAGCAGTACTTC CASSFSGISYEQYF
- - TRBJ1-2 14 TRBV9 TGTGCCAGCAGCGTAGGTTCAGGGAACTATGGCTACACCTTC CASSVGSGNYGYTF
- - TRBJ1-1 15 TRBV19 TGTGCCAGTAGGAGTCCGGGCTCCCGGGCCACTGAAGCTTTCTTT CASRSPGSRATEAFF
TRBD2 - TRBJ2-1 15 TRBV28 TGTGCCAGCAGTAAAGCGGGAGCTTCTTACAATGAGCAGTTCTTC CASSKAGASYNEQFF
TRBD2 - TRBJ2-1 16 TRBV28 TGTGCCAGCAGATTTTCGGGACTAGCGGGAGACAATGAGCAGTTCTTC CASRFSGLAGDNEQFF
TRBD1 - TRBJ1-2 15 TRBV10-3 TGTGCCATCAGTGAGGCGCCGGGACAGGCCCGTGACTACACCTTC CAISEAPGQARDYTF
- - TRBJ2-2 14 TRBV5-1 TGCGCCAGCAGCTTGGCAGGGGCCACCGGGGAGCTGTTTTTT CASSLAGATGELFF
TRBD1 - TRBJ1-1 15 TRBV2 TGTGCCAGCATCGGGACAGGGGGCGCGGGAACTGAAGCTTTCTTT CASIGTGGAGTEAFF
TRBD2 - TRBJ2-1 15 TRBV19 TGTGCCAGTAGTATAGGACTAGCGGGAGCTAGCGAGCAGTTCTTC CASSIGLAGASEQFF
TRBD1 - TRBJ2-7 15 TRBV5-4 TGTGCCAGCAGCGGTTCAGGGGGCCTTTCCTACGAGCAGTACTTC CASSGSGGLSYEQYF
- - TRBJ1-5 14 TRBV5-1 TGCGCCAGCAGCTTGATCGGGGGTGGGCAGCCCCAGCATTTT CASSLIGGGQPQHF
- - TRBJ2-7 15 TRBV10-3 TGTGCCTTAAGTATCCCCACGGGGGAGTCCTACGAGCAGTACTTC CALSIPTGESYEQYF
- - TRBJ1-1 15 TRBV2 - CASSTSRAANPEAFF
- - TRBJ1-1 13 TRBV7-2 TGTGCCAGCAGTATCCAGGGTACCACTGAAGCTTTCTTT CASSIQGTTEAFF
TRBD1 once TRBJ2-1 12 TRBV28 TGTGCCAGCAGTTTGAGGGGGCATGAGCAGTTCTTC CASSLRGHEQFF
TRBD1 - TRBJ1-4 17 TRBV18 TGTGCCAGCTCACTGGGCTTCAACAGGGGCTTACTGGGAAAACTGTTTTTT CASSLGFNRGLLGKLFF
- - TRBJ2-7 11 TRBV5-3 TGTGCCAGAAGAATAGCTTGCGAGCAGTACTTC CARRIACEQYF
- once TRBJ2-3 14 TRBV5-1 TGCGCCAGCAGCTTGGAGGACGTGGCAGATACGCAGTATTTT CASSLEDVADTQYF
TRBD2 - TRBJ2-5 15 TRBV7-3 TGTGCCAGCAGCTTGCCTAGCGGGAACGTGGAGACCCAGTACTTC CASSLPSGNVETQYF
- - TRBJ1-3 16 TRBV7-2 TGTGCCAGCAGTGCCGGGGCCGCGAGCTCTGGAAACACCATATATTTT CASSAGAASSGNTIYF
TRBD1 - TRBJ1-5 14 TRBV23-1 TGCGCCAGCAGTCCGGGACAGTTAAATCAGCCCCAGCATTTT CASSPGQLNQPQHF
TRBD2 once TRBJ2-7 14 TRBV7-9 TGTGCCAGCAGTATAGCGGGTAAAAAATACGAGCAGTACTTC CASSIAGKKYEQYF
- - TRBJ2-5 14 TRBV29-1 TGCAGCGTTGAAGATGAGGGGGTCCGTAGGACCCAGTACTTC CSVEDEGVRRTQYF
TRBD1 - TRBJ1-1 15 TRBV7-2 TGTGCCAGCAGCTTCAGGACAGGGGGCTACACTGAAGCTTTCTTT CASSFRTGGYTEAFF
TRBD2 - TRBJ2-5 15 TRBV9 TGTGCCAGCACCGGCGGGGCGGGGGGGATAGAGACCCAGTACTTC CASTGGAGGIETQYF
TRBD1 - TRBJ2-7 15 TRBV11-2 TGTGCCAGCAGCTTAAGGGGGCCGACAGGGTTCGAGCAGTACTTC CASSLRGPTGFEQYF
- once TRBJ2-2 15 TRBV7-9 TGTGCCAGCAGCTTAGGCGACAGGAACACCGGGGAGCTGTTTTTT CASSLGDRNTGELFF
TRBD2 - TRBJ2-2 16 TRBV6-4 TGTGCCAGCAATACCAAGGAGCGGGATAACACCGGGGAGCTGTTTTTT CASNTKERDNTGELFF
TRBD1 - TRBJ2-5 16 TRBV2 TGTGCCAGCAGTCAAAATATAGGGACAGGGGGAGAGACCCAGTACTTC CASSQNIGTGGETQYF
- few TRBJ2-1 14 TRBV7-9 TGTGCCAGCAGCCCCCGAGGGGCGGGGAATGAGCAGTTCTTC CASSPRGAGNEQFF
TRBD2 - TRBJ2-1 15 TRBV9 TGTGCCAGCAGCGGTACTAGCGGGTCCTACAATGAGCAGTTCTTC CASSGTSGSYNEQFF
- - TRBJ2-6 15 TRBV7-8 TGTGCCAGCAACCAGGGCTCCTCTGGGGCCAACGTCCTGACTTTC CASNQGSSGANVLTF
TRBD1 - TRBJ2-2 15 TRBV2 TGTGCCAGTAGCCGGGACAGGGCCCCGACCGGGGAGCTGTTTTTT CASSRDRAPTGELFF
TRBD2 - TRBJ2-1 13 TRBV9 TGTGCCAGCAGCGTGCTAGCGGGCTCCCAGGGGTTCTTC CASSVLAGSQGFF
TRBD2 - TRBJ2-3 17 TRBV9 TGTGCCAGCAGCGTGTCACTAGCGGGGATGGGTTGGGATACGCAGTATTTT CASSVSLAGMGWDTQYF
TRBD1 - TRBJ1-5 17 TRBV15 TGTGCCACCAGCAGAGATAAAGGACAGGGATACAATCAGCCCCAGCATTTT CATSRDKGQGYNQPQHF
- - TRBJ2-7 11 TRBV13 TGTGCCAGCAGCGGACCCTACGAGCAGTACTTC CASSGPYEQYF
- - TRBJ2-3 13 TRBV5-1 TGCGCCAGCAGCTTGCCGAGCACAGATACGCAGTATTTT CASSLPSTDTQYF
- once TRBJ1-2 13 TRBV28 TGTGCCATCAAAACAGGACCTAACTATGGCTACACCTTC CAIKTGPNYGYTF
TRBD2 once TRBJ2-3 16 TRBV7-9 TGTGCCAGCAGCCATGGGACTAGCGGGATTGCAGATACGCAGTATTTT CASSHGTSGIADTQYF
TRBD1 - TRBJ1-2 14 TRBV6-5 TGTGCCAGCAGTGCAACACAGGGGCTCGGTGGCTACACCTTC CASSATQGLGGYTF
- - TRBJ1-2 14 TRBV5-8 TGTGCCAGCAGCTTGGACAGGGCTAGCTATGGCTACACCTTC CASSLDRASYGYTF
- - TRBJ1-5 14 TRBV10-3 TGTGCCATCAGTGAGTCGGGGCAGGTTCAGCCCCAGCATTTT CAISESGQVQPQHF
- - TRBJ2-3 15 TRBV21-1 TGTGCCAGCCTTATCACAGGGTATAGCACAGATACGCAGTATTTT CASLITGYSTDTQYF
- - TRBJ1-4 14 TRBV7-8 TGTGCCAGCAGCTTAGGGCGGCGAAACGAAAAACTGTTTTTT CASSLGRRNEKLFF
TRBD1 - TRBJ2-7 15 TRBV10-3 TGTGCCATCATGCAACAGGGGGCTCCCAGGAACGAGCAGTACTTC CAIMQQGAPRNEQYF
- - TRBJ2-1 15 TRBV11-3 TGTGCCAGCAGCTTTATCGGACTTAACAACAATGAGCAGTTCTTC CASSFIGLNNNEQFF
TRBD2 - TRBJ2-1 15 TRBV28 TGTGCCAGCAGTCGCTCCGGCGGGAGTCCTTATGAGCAGTTCTTC CASSRSGGSPYEQFF
- - TRBJ1-2 14 TRBV6-1 TGTGCCAGCAGTCAAATCGGGATAACTTATGGCTACACCTTC CASSQIGITYGYTF
TRBD2 - TRBJ2-1 16 TRBV11-2 TGTGCCAGCAGCCCCATCGGGGGCGGGAGGCACAATGAGCAGTTCTTC CASSPIGGGRHNEQFF
- - TRBJ2-5 20 TRBV7-6 TGTGCCAGCAGCTTAGGGTCGGGCACCTTATACAGACCAAAGCAAGAGACCCAGTACTTC CASSLGSGTLYRPKQETQYF
- - TRBJ2-2 14 TRBV7-2 TGTGCCAGCAGCTCGACGGAGGTCACCGGGGAGCTGTTTTTT CASSSTEVTGELFF